The T cell receptor beta chain under discussion was sequenced for a study of CD8 T cells in ankylosing spondylitis. Findings of the study overall: Reportedly, disease-linked clones are significantly enriched in ankylosing spondylitis patients' matched synovial fluid.

TCRdb ran MiXCR on the 5' RACE reads and lists one entry per CDR3 protein. The sample lists fewer than 200,000 distinct CDR3 sequences; 9.8% were seen once. This clonotype has only a few counts. Its antigen remains unknown. Source material: blood, either unsorted or a sorted T cell fraction (not recorded which). The source is a female donor with ankylosing spondylitis or in good health (not recorded which).

CDR3 sequence reads: CASSIGLYEQYF. DNA for the CDR3: TGTGCCAGCAGCATCGGACTCTACGAGCAGTACTTC. This chain links TRBV7-9 with TRBJ2-7, with a possible D match to TRBD2 (5 bases). The V gene lost 5 bases and the J gene lost 3 bases, with 8 bases spanning the gap. CDR1 SEHNR and CDR2 FQNEAQ come from the germline V gene (reference sequence). CDR3 size: 12 residues.